One sample yielded the 23 T cell receptor beta chains listed below, sequenced in a study of CD8 T cells in ankylosing spondylitis. Using its own MiXCR run on the 5' RACE reads, TCRdb lists one record per CDR3 protein. This repertoire shows roughly 260,000 distinct CDR3 sequences, about 20% found once; its top ten account for roughly 7.4%. What was sequenced was blood, either unsorted or a sorted T cell fraction (not recorded which). These receptors all come from a male donor with ankylosing spondylitis or in good health (not recorded which).

V usage is TRBV7-9 and J usage is TRBJ2-4; TRBD1 is a possible D gene (5 bases). Germline V lookup: CDR1 SEHNR, CDR2 FQNEAQ (reference sequence). V dropped 1 base and J dropped 1 base, with 8 bases sitting between them. This CDR3 spans 15 amino acids. The CDR3 sequence: CASSLVTAAKNIQYF. The CDR3 DNA reads as TGTGCCAGCAGCTTAGTGACAGCGGCCAAAAACATTCAGTACTTC.

This clonotype was observed at least ten times. The chain has TRBV20-1 and TRBJ2-3, with D maybe TRBD1 (6 bases). The CDR3 is made up of 17 amino acids. V was cut by 0 bases and J by 3 bases, with 19 bases left in between. Germline CDR1 reads DFQATT; CDR2 reads SNEGSKA (reference sequence). This CDR3 reads CSARDRIGGSVTDTQYF. CDR3 coding DNA: TGCAGTGCTAGAGACCGAATAGGGGGATCCGTGACAGATACGCAGTATTTT.

The chain is built from TRBV9 and TRBJ1-4; D may be TRBD1 (6 bases). The CDR3 covers 19 residues. The V end lost 5 bases, the J end lost 3 bases, and 26 bases lay between the germline ends. Germline values: CDR1 SGDLS, CDR2 YYNGEE. The CDR3 protein is CASSRGTPNPRNSNEKLFF. The CDR3 nucleotides are TGTGCCAGCAGTCGCGGGACACCTAACCCCCGCAACTCTAATGAAAAACTGTTTTTT.

The chain links TRBV12-3 or TRBV12-4 to TRBJ1-1; D ambiguous. V lost 3 bases and J 5 bases, leaving 7 bases between the germline ends. CDR3 length: 12 amino acids. CDR3 nucleotides: TGTGCCAGCAGTTTGACCCGGACTGAAGCTTTCTTT. It is translated as CASSLTRTEAFF.

The chain combines TRBV11-1 with TRBJ2-2, with TRBD2 matching 9 bases. The CDR3 sequence is 18 residues long. V lost 4 bases to trimming and J lost 2 bases; unmatched junction nucleotides: 11. CDR1 and CDR2 (germline): SGHAT, FQDESV (reference sequence). As DNA, the CDR3 is TGTGCCAGCAGCTCACCGGGACTAGCCGGGTTTAACACCGGGGAGCTGTTTTTT. It codes for CASSSPGLAGFNTGELFF.

The chain uses TRBV12-3 or TRBV12-4 and TRBJ2-5; 7 positions agree with TRBD2. The CDR3 covers 13 residues. V shed 3 bases and J 5 bases; nucleotides not matched to a gene: 3. The CDR3 is CASSFGGTETQYF. The DNA of the CDR3 is TGTGCCAGCAGTTTCGGGGGGACTGAGACCCAGTACTTC.

The chain joins TRBV28 to TRBJ2-1, with 7 bases that match TRBD1. The trim removed 6 bases at V and 4 bases at J, leaving 3 bases unmatched. The CDR3 consists of 13 residues. Germline V lookup: CDR1 MDHEN, CDR2 SYDVKM. The CDR3 DNA sequence: TGTGCCAGCAGACAGGGGCGATACAATGAGCAGTTCTTC. Its protein product is CASRQGRYNEQFF.

This chain joins TRBV6-1 and TRBJ1-5, with a weak D call TRBD1 (5 bases). The V gene lost 7 bases and the J gene lost 5 bases, with 12 bases spanning the gap. This CDR3 region has 13 residues. The germline V gene encodes CDR1 MNHNS and CDR2 SASEGT. CDR3: CASKTRDHQPQHF. As DNA, the CDR3 is TGTGCCAGCAAGACCCGGGACCATCAGCCCCAGCATTTT.

This clonotype appeared a single time. J is TRBJ2-3 and V is TRBV6-1, with 9 bases fitting TRBD1. V lost 4 bases to trimming and J lost 1 base; unmatched junction nucleotides: 6. The CDR3 covers 16 residues. CDR1 is MNHNS, CDR2 SASEGT, per germline. This CDR3 reads CASSVGTGIGTDTQYF. DNA of the CDR3: TGTGCCAGCAGTGTAGGGACAGGGATCGGCACAGATACGCAGTATTTT.

This clonotype was seen just once. V is TRBV7-9 and J is TRBJ2-3; no reliable D call. Germline V CDR1 and CDR2: SEHNR, FQNEAQ (reference sequence). The CDR3 has 15 residues. V shed 4 bases and J shed 1 base, with 12 bases lying between them. CDR3 nucleotides: TGTGCCAGCAGCTCGGCTACTCCCGGCACAGATACGCAGTATTTT. It encodes CASSSATPGTDTQYF.

This clonotype was seen more than once but under ten times. One junction end does not reproduce the germline sequence, and a read error may be involved. This chain joins TRBV7-6 and TRBJ2-1, with D perhaps matching TRBD2 (7 bases). The CDR3 consists of 14 residues. CDR1 SGHVS and CDR2 FNYEAQ come from the germline V gene. The CDR3 DNA follows: TGTGCCAGCAGCTTAGTACGGGGGGCAGCGGACGAGGTCTTC. Its translation: CASSLVRGAADEVF.

The chain couples TRBV5-6 to TRBJ2-1, with no clear D. Germline V lookup: CDR1 SGHDT, CDR2 YYEEEE. This CDR3 spans 15 amino acids. Trimming removed 4 bases at V and 3 bases at J, with 14 bases between. CDR3 region: CASSAGLRCYNEQFF. The CDR3 DNA sequence: TGTGCCAGCAGCGCCGGGCTCCGCTGCTACAATGAGCAGTTCTTC. Full variable domain (rest looked up from reference TRBV5-6 and TRBJ2-1): DAGVTQSPTHLIKTRGQQVTLRCSPKSGHDTVSWYQQALGQGPQFIFQYYEEEERQRGNFPDRFSGHQFPNYSSELNVNALLLGDSALYLCASSAGLRCYNEQFFGPGTRLTVL.

This clonotype was seen just once. CDR3 bases: TGCGCCAGCAGCTCCGTGACAGGGACCTATGGCTACACCTTC. It is translated as CASSSVTGTYGYTF. The chain joins TRBV5-1 to TRBJ1-2; 7 bases map to TRBD1. V dropped 3 bases and J dropped 4; count of bases not matched to a gene: 6. Germline CDR1 reads SGHRS; CDR2 reads YFSETQ. The length of the CDR3 is 14 residues. Based on the CDR3 plus reference TRBV5-1 and TRBJ1-2, the full variable domain is KAGVTQTPRYLIKTRGQQVTLSCSPISGHRSVSWYQQTPGQGLQFLFEYFSETQRNKGNFPGRFSGRQFSNSRSEMNVSTLELGDSALYLCASSSVTGTYGYTFGSGTRLTVV.

This clonotype was recorded many times. The chain uses TRBV10-3 and TRBJ2-7; D unclear. Germline V lookup: CDR1 ENHRY, CDR2 SYGVKD. This CDR3 is built from 9 residues. V was clipped by 10 bases and J by 3 bases, with 4 bases between them. The CDR3 here is CARYYEQYV. The CDR3 bases are TGTGCCAGATACTACGAGCAGTACGTC.

The rearrangement links TRBV4-2 to TRBJ2-2, with 10 bases fitting TRBD2. Germline assignment: CDR1 LGHNA and CDR2 YNFKEQ. V shed 1 base, J shed 6 bases, and the junction held 5 bases outside the gene matches. The CDR3 sequence is 16 residues long. The DNA for the CDR3 is TGTGCCAGCAGCCAAGGAACTAGCGGGGACTCCGGGGAGCTGTTTTTT. Translation: CASSQGTSGDSGELFF.

The sample holds a few counts of this clonotype. This chain joins TRBV3-1 and TRBJ1-4; D unclear. The CDR3 loop spans 14 amino acids. Germline CDR1 reads LGHDT; CDR2 reads YNNKEL (reference sequence). The germline V and J ends were trimmed by 6 bases and 7 bases, with 15 bases remaining between them. CDR3 sequence reads: CASSLISAGEKLFF. CDR3 coding DNA: TGTGCCAGCAGTCTTATTTCTGCAGGTGAAAAACTGTTTTTT.

The sample holds many counts of this clonotype. The chain couples TRBV24-1 to TRBJ2-1; 8 positions match TRBD1. Germline values: CDR1 KGHDR, CDR2 SFDVKD. The CDR3 sequence is 17 residues long. The trim removed 5 bases at V and 0 bases at J, leaving 8 bases unmatched. CDR3 sequence: CATSAATGASSYNEQFF. CDR3 DNA: TGTGCCACCAGTGCCGCGACAGGGGCGAGCTCCTACAATGAGCAGTTCTTC.

The chain has TRBV5-1 and TRBJ1-1, with TRBD1 as a possible D gene (5 bases). This CDR3 is built from 15 residues. The V gene lost 0 bases and the J gene lost 0 bases, with 9 bases spanning the gap. Germline V lookup: CDR1 SGHRS, CDR2 YFSETQ. The CDR3 loop is CASSLDPGVNTEAFF. CDR3 nucleotides: TGCGCCAGCAGCTTGGATCCGGGGGTGAACACTGAAGCTTTCTTT. The whole variable domain, remainder taken from reference TRBV5-1 and TRBJ1-1, is KAGVTQTPRYLIKTRGQQVTLSCSPISGHRSVSWYQQTPGQGLQFLFEYFSETQRNKGNFPGRFSGRQFSNSRSEMNVSTLELGDSALYLCASSLDPGVNTEAFFGQGTRLTVV.

Here the CDR3 reads CASRWSGQENIQYF. CDR3 DNA: TGTGCCAGCAGGTGGTCGGGCCAGGAGAACATTCAGTACTTC. The V gene is TRBV27, the J gene TRBJ2-4; D not certain. V was pared by 6 bases and J by 7 bases, with 16 bases between. Germline V gene data show CDR1 as MNHEY and CDR2 as SMNVEV (reference sequence). The CDR3 is 14 residues long.

This clonotype came up many times. The chain links TRBV10-3 to TRBJ1-1; no definite D call. The germline V gene encodes CDR1 ENHRY and CDR2 SYGVKD. The CDR3 is 13 amino acids. The ends were cut back, 8 bases at V and 1 base at J, with 11 bases in the middle. CDR3 nucleotide sequence: TGTGCCATCGGATCCGGGAAGAACACTGAAGCTTTCTTT. Translation gives CAIGSGKNTEAFF.

In DNA, the CDR3 is TGTGCCAGCAGCCGCGACAGCGGGGTAAACAATGAGCAGTTCTTC. This translates into CASSRDSGVNNEQFF. The chain carries TRBV5-4 and TRBJ2-1, with 7 bases that match TRBD2. This CDR3 is 15 amino acids long. Losses at the gene ends were 4 bases for V and 5 bases for J; bases not matched to a gene: 9. Looked up from germline, CDR1 is SGHNT and CDR2 is YYREEE (reference sequence).

The sample holds a few counts of this clonotype. The genes are TRBV5-1 and TRBJ2-2, with TRBD2 matching 14 bases. The CDR3 consists of 18 residues. V was pared by 0 bases and J by 2 bases, with 3 bases of the junction left unmatched. CDR1 is SGHRS, CDR2 YFSETQ, per germline. The CDR3 reads CASSLAGTSGRNTGELFF. The DNA of the CDR3 is TGCGCCAGCAGCTTGGCCGGGACTAGCGGGAGAAACACCGGGGAGCTGTTTTTT. The variable domain in full, with the rest retrieved from reference TRBV5-1 and TRBJ2-2, is KAGVTQTPRYLIKTRGQQVTLSCSPISGHRSVSWYQQTPGQGLQFLFEYFSETQRNKGNFPGRFSGRQFSNSRSEMNVSTLELGDSALYLCASSLAGTSGRNTGELFFGEGSRLTVL.

This sequence joins TRBV20-1 and TRBJ2-2; 10 nucleotides match TRBD2. This CDR3 contains 16 residues. Unmatched junction bases numbered 12, after V lost 6 bases and J lost 5 bases. The germline gives CDR1 DFQATT, CDR2 SNEGSKA (reference sequence). In DNA form, the CDR3 reads TGCAGTGCCAACGCCCCTAGCGGGAGATGGACCGGGGAGCTGTTTTTT. Translating gives CSANAPSGRWTGELFF.